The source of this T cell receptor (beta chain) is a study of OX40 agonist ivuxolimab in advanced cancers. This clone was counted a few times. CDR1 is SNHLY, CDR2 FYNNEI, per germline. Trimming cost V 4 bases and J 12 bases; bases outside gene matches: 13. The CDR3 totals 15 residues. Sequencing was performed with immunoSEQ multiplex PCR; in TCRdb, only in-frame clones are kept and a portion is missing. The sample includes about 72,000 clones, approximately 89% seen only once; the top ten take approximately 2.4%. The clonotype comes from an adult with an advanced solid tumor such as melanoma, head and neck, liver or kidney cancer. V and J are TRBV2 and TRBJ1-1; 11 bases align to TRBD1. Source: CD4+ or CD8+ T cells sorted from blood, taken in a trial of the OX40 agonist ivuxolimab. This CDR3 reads CASSATRAGQGATFF. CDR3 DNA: TGTGCCAGCAGTGCCACCCGAGCAGGACAGGGGGCAACTTTCTTT.